A selection of T cell receptor beta chains follows, all from one sample in a study of control samples from healthy donors and cancer patients. Here immunoSEQ multiplex PCR was the method, and the copy in TCRdb shows in-frame clones only, minus some. The data show approximately 100,000 clones, with 80% to 90% seen just once and 13% to 15% held by the top ten. Sequencing was carried out using blood. The receptors shown here come from a young man in good health. Both conserved end residues are part of each CDR3. The D gene is left open where the match is weak. A row's size may be missing; if present it is once, few, many or a size class.

d_gene	abundance	v_gene	j_gene	CDR3nt	CDR3aa
NA	NA	TRBV7-2	TRBJ2-7	TGTGCCAGCAAGGATGGACCTACCGGGAAGGGGGTCTTCGAGCAGTACTTC	CASKDGPTGKGVFEQYF
NA	NA	TRBV7-3	TRBJ2-3	TGTGCCAGCAGCTTATCTACACGGGGGTTCACAGATACGCAGTATTTT	CASSLSTRGFTDTQYF
TRBD2	NA	TRBV29-1	TRBJ2-7	TGCAGCGTTTTTGGACTAGCGGGAGAGAGCTCCTACGAGCAGTACTTC	CSVFGLAGESSYEQYF
NA	NA	TRBV15	TRBJ2-7	TGTGCCACCAGCAGAGTTACGACCTACGAGCAGTACTTC	CATSRVTTYEQYF
NA	NA	TRBV2	TRBJ1-3	TGTGCCAGCAGTGGCAGGGAAGTAGGCAACACCATATATTTT	CASSGREVGNTIYF
TRBD2	NA	TRBV7-2	TRBJ2-2	TGTGCCAGCAGCCCCTTAGCGGGGGGGAACACCGGGGAGCTGTTTTTT	CASSPLAGGNTGELFF
NA	once	TRBV13	TRBJ2-7	TGTGCCAGCAGCTTACTCGCGGGCAGGGGCTACGAGCAGTACTTC	CASSLLAGRGYEQYF
TRBD2	few	TRBV6-6	TRBJ2-1	TGTGCCAGCAGTCTGACTAGCGGGAGGCATGAGCAGTTCTTC	CASSLTSGRHEQFF
NA	NA	TRBV11-2	TRBJ1-2	TGTGCCAGCAGCTTAGAATTGGGGGGCACTGGCTACACCTTC	CASSLELGGTGYTF
NA	NA	TRBV5-6	TRBJ2-5	TGTGCCAGCAGCTTGGAAGGGAACCCCCAAGAGACCCAGTACTTC	CASSLEGNPQETQYF
NA	NA	TRBV6-6	TRBJ1-1	TGTGCCAGCATTTATAACACGAACACTGAAGCTTTCTTT	CASIYNTNTEAFF
TRBD1	few	TRBV4-1	TRBJ1-5	TGCGCCAGCAGGGGGTGGACAGGGGCGGTAGGGCAGCCCCAGCATTTT	CASRGWTGAVGQPQHF
TRBD2	NA	TRBV12-3/TRBV12-4	TRBJ2-7	TGTGCCAGCAGCACGGGACTAGCGGGGAGGTACTTC	CASSTGLAGRYF
TRBD1	NA	TRBV5-1	TRBJ1-2	TGCGCCAGCAGCATTGACAGGGGCCCCTACGGCTACACCTTC	CASSIDRGPYGYTF
TRBD1	once	TRBV19	TRBJ1-1	TGTGCCAGTAGTATTAATCCGGGACAGTCTGAAGCTTTCTTT	CASSINPGQSEAFF
TRBD1	NA	TRBV3-1/TRBV3-2	TRBJ2-4	TGTGCCAGCAGCCCTAGACAGGGGTCGGTTTCCAAAAACATTCAGTACTTC	CASSPRQGSVSKNIQYF
NA	NA	TRBV5-4	TRBJ2-2	TGTGCCAGCAGCTGGGGGACAAACTCCGGGGAGCTGTTTTTT	CASSWGTNSGELFF
TRBD2	NA	TRBV4-1	TRBJ2-1	TGCGCCAGCAGCCAGGCTAGCGGGAGGGCCTTCTACAATGAGCAGTTCTTC	CASSQASGRAFYNEQFF
TRBD2	NA	TRBV14	TRBJ2-1	TGTGCCAGCAGCCAAGATTGGGGGGGACGTGAGCAGTTCTTC	CASSQDWGGREQFF
NA	NA	TRBV6-2/TRBV6-3	TRBJ1-5	TGTGCCAGCAGTCCCTCACAGGAGAAACATCAGCCCCAGCATTTT	CASSPSQEKHQPQHF
TRBD2	NA	TRBV27	TRBJ2-7	TGTGCCAGCAGAGACCCGGGACTACCCTACGAGCAGTACTTC	CASRDPGLPYEQYF
NA	NA	TRBV11-2	TRBJ2-7	TGTGCCAGCAGCTTTTTGGGGAGTAGGGACGAGCAGTACTTC	CASSFLGSRDEQYF
TRBD1	NA	TRBV27	TRBJ2-1	TGTGCCAGCAGTTTATTGGGACAGGGCAATGAGCAGTTCTTC	CASSLLGQGNEQFF
TRBD1	NA	TRBV7-9	TRBJ1-6	TGTGCCAGCAGCTTAGTTGGGACAGATAATTCACCCCTCCACTTT	CASSLVGTDNSPLHF
TRBD2	once	TRBV5-5	TRBJ2-1	TGTGCCGCCGGCGGGGGTAGCTACAATGAGCAGTTCTTC	CAAGGGSYNEQFF
TRBD1	NA	TRBV11-1	TRBJ2-7	TGTGCCAGCAGCTTCACAGGGGAGTACGAGCAGTACTTC	CASSFTGEYEQYF
NA	NA	TRBV5-6	TRBJ1-4	TGTGCCAGCAGTTCCAACACAGGGCTTACTAATGAAAAACTGTTTTTT	CASSSNTGLTNEKLFF
NA	NA	TRBV28	TRBJ2-2	TGTGCCAGCAAACCCTGGGGGGCCGGGGAGCTGTTTTTT	CASKPWGAGELFF
NA	NA	TRBV19	TRBJ2-6	TGTGCCAGTAGTATTGCAGGGCCAACCTCTGGGGCCAACGTCCTGACTTTC	CASSIAGPTSGANVLTF
NA	NA	TRBV25-1	TRBJ1-5	TGTGCCAGCAGGGGACCGGGCAGGGATCAGCCCCAGCATTTT	CASRGPGRDQPQHF
NA	NA	TRBV9	TRBJ2-5	TGTGCCAGCAGCTTGGGACCGCAAGAGACCCAGTACTTC	CASSLGPQETQYF
TRBD1	once	TRBV6-1	TRBJ1-6	TGTGCCAGCAGTGAAGTCGGGACAGGCGGTGATATCTCACCCCTCCACTTT	CASSEVGTGGDISPLHF
NA	NA	TRBV5-4	TRBJ2-3	TGTGCCAGCAGCTTGGTAGGAACGGGAGATACGCAGTATTTT	CASSLVGTGDTQYF
NA	NA	TRBV29-1	TRBJ2-7	TGCAGCGTAGTGGACAGCTCCTACGAGCAGTACTTC	CSVVDSSYEQYF